The sequence of this T cell receptor (beta chain) was determined in a study of beta chain features in type 1 diabetes. Overall study results and limits: Comparison showed that naive, central memory and Treg TCRB repertoires appeared more similar among patients than among healthy donors.

Germline CDR1 reads MNHNS; CDR2 reads SASEGT. CDR3 length equals 15 residues. V was clipped by 0 bases and J by 3 bases; unmatched bases: 2. Sequencing targeted expressed TCRB transcripts, as all isolated RNA had been reverse transcribed. Repertoires were generated with immunoSEQ multiplex PCR, while TCRdb's copy carries only in-frame clones and drops some. The table includes 140,000 or so clones, 10% detected once. This clone was picked up a small number of times. Its antigen is undetermined. The rearrangement links TRBV6-1 to TRBJ2-1, with TRBD2 matching over 7 bases. The sequencing sample was made of naive CD4+ T cells from blood. This TCR came from a man aged 18 to 29 in good health. The CDR3 loop is CASSEASSGYNEQFF. The CDR3 region has the DNA TGTGCCAGCAGTGAAGCCTCTAGCGGCTACAATGAGCAGTTCTTC.